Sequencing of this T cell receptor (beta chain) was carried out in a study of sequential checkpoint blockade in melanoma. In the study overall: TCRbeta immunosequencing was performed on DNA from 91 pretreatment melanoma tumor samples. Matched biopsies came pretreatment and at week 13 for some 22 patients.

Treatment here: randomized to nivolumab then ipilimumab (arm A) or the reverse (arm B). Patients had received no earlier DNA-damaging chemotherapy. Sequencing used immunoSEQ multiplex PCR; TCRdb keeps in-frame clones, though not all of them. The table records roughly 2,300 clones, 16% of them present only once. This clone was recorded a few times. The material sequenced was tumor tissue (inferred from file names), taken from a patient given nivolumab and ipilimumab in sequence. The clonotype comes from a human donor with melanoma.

CDR3 sequence reads: CASSWTSGGTGELFF. Written as DNA, the CDR3 is TGTGCCAGCAGCTGGACTAGCGGGGGGACCGGGGAGCTGTTTTTT. J is TRBJ2-2 and V is TRBV6-8, with TRBD2 matching over 14 bases. The CDR3 has 15 residues. V trimming: 6 bases; J trimming: 5 bases; junction bases outside the gene matches: 2. CDR1 and CDR2 from the germline V gene are MNHGY and SAAAGT.